This T cell receptor beta chain is drawn from a study of cytotoxic CD8 clonotypes in ibrutinib-treated CLL. For the study at large: Patient counts were ten to eleven relapsed/refractory, over 14 treatment-naive and some 17 IGHV unmutated. Partial response occurred in approximately 24 patients and complete response in 2; at median about 70 months, roughly 14 remained remitted and around twelve progressed.

Clones were read by immunoSEQ multiplex PCR, and TCRdb kept only the in-frame ones, dropping some. This sample carries 200,000 to 250,000 clones, roughly 70% of them seen once, and the ten largest clones take 15%. From germline, CDR1 is SGHAT and CDR2 FQDESV (reference sequence). The CDR3 totals 14 residues. V lost 3 bases, J lost 5 bases, and 11 bases lay in between. In its sample, this clone was seen once. What it recognizes is unknown. Broader study findings: Few clonotypes were public, and these shrank or held steady under treatment.

Sequencing was performed on PBMCs, taken after 24 months of ibrutinib treatment. The V gene is TRBV11-1, the J gene TRBJ2-1, with D perhaps TRBD1 (5 bases). This receptor was taken from a human donor with chronic lymphocytic leukemia. The CDR3 region is CASSFMGRNNEQFF. CDR3 sequence (DNA): TGTGCCAGCAGCTTCATGGGGCGAAACAATGAGCAGTTCTTC.